This T cell receptor beta chain stems from a study of shared clonotypes between healthy human individuals. Across the study: Researchers assigned three CD4 naive, three CD4 memory, two CD8 naive and one CD8 memory plate to each donor.

TCRdb keeps only in-frame clones here, not all; method: immunoSEQ multiplex PCR. The sample includes roughly 380,000 clones, about 97% of them seen just once. Sequencing used memory CD8+ T cells sorted from blood. As for subset: CD45RO+ cells pooled with CCR7-negative TemRA cells. This TCR was recovered from a man aged 30 to 39 in good health.

The CDR3 nucleotides read TGTGCCAGCAGCTTAGACCCATGGGGAGTAACCTCTGGAAACACCATATATTTT. Its protein is CASSLDPWGVTSGNTIYF. The chain recombines TRBV7-2 with TRBJ1-3; no clear D gene. This CDR3 region has 18 residues. Trimming removed 1 base at V and 0 bases at J, with 16 bases between. Germline lookup yields CDR1 SGHTA and CDR2 FQGNSA.